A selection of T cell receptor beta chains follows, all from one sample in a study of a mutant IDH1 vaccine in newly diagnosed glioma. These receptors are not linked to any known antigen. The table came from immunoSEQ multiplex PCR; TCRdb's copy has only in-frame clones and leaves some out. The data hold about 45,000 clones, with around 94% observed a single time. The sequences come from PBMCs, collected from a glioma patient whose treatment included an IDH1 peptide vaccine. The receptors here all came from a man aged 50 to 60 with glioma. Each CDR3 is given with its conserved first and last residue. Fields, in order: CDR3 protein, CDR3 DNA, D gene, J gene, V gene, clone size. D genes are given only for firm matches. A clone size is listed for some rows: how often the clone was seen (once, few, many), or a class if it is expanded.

CDR3 protein: CASSLIGTGDGYTF; CDR3 DNA: TGTGCCAGCAGCTTAATAGGGACAGGGGATGGCTACACCTTC; D gene: TRBD1; J gene: TRBJ1-2; V gene: TRBV7-6; clone size: .
CDR3 protein: CASSFYPRNTEAFF; CDR3 DNA: TGCGCCAGCAGCTTTTACCCTCGGAACACTGAAGCTTTCTTT; D gene: .; J gene: TRBJ1-1; V gene: TRBV5-1; clone size: .
CDR3 protein: CASSSYPTRGGGETQYF; CDR3 DNA: TGTGCCAGCAGCTCCTACCCCACCCGGGGCGGGGGGGAGACCCAGTACTTC; D gene: TRBD2; J gene: TRBJ2-5; V gene: TRBV11-2; clone size: .
CDR3 protein: CASSLTPPSGTLTYNEQFF; CDR3 DNA: TGTGCCAGCAGCCTAACTCCCCCTTCCGGGACACTCACCTACAATGAGCAGTTCTTC; D gene: .; J gene: TRBJ2-1; V gene: TRBV27; clone size: once
CDR3 protein: CASSQEGLWPPHEQYF; CDR3 DNA: TGCGCCAGCAGCCAAGAGGGGCTGTGGCCACCCCACGAGCAGTACTTC; D gene: .; J gene: TRBJ2-7; V gene: TRBV4-1; clone size: .
CDR3 protein: CASSELAGVRETQYF; CDR3 DNA: TGTGCCAGTAGTGAACTAGCGGGAGTGAGGGAGACCCAGTACTTC; D gene: TRBD2; J gene: TRBJ2-5; V gene: TRBV19; clone size: .
CDR3 protein: CAISSGGTEAFF; CDR3 DNA: TGTGCCATCAGCTCAGGGGGCACTGAAGCTTTCTTT; D gene: TRBD1; J gene: TRBJ1-1; V gene: TRBV10-3; clone size: .
CDR3 protein: CASSKRQGGMDQPQHF; CDR3 DNA: TGTGCCAGTAGTAAGAGACAGGGGGGTATGGATCAGCCCCAGCATTTT; D gene: TRBD1; J gene: TRBJ1-5; V gene: TRBV19; clone size: .
CDR3 protein: CAKGTDGNTIYF; CDR3 DNA: TGTGCCAAAGGGACAGATGGAAACACCATATATTTT; D gene: TRBD1; J gene: TRBJ1-3; V gene: TRBV2; clone size: .
CDR3 protein: CASSESAVRGEQYF; CDR3 DNA: TGTGCCAGCAGTGAATCGGCAGTTAGGGGTGAGCAGTACTTC; D gene: .; J gene: TRBJ2-7; V gene: TRBV6-1; clone size: .
CDR3 protein: CASSPPAGKSNQPQHF; CDR3 DNA: TGTGCCAGCAGCCCTCCGGCGGGCAAGAGCAATCAGCCCCAGCATTTT; D gene: .; J gene: TRBJ1-5; V gene: TRBV7-2; clone size: few
CDR3 protein: CASSLEGPNYGYTF; CDR3 DNA: TGTGCCAGCAGCTTGGAGGGACCTAACTATGGCTACACCTTC; D gene: .; J gene: TRBJ1-2; V gene: TRBV5-4; clone size: .
CDR3 protein: CASSDGQNSGNTIYF; CDR3 DNA: TGTGCCAGCAGCGATGGACAGAACTCTGGAAACACCATATATTTT; D gene: .; J gene: TRBJ1-3; V gene: TRBV7-8; clone size: .
CDR3 protein: CASNAGPYEQYF; CDR3 DNA: TGTGCCAGCAACGCGGGGCCCTACGAGCAGTACTTC; D gene: .; J gene: TRBJ2-7; V gene: TRBV2; clone size: .
CDR3 protein: CASSAGSISTDTQYF; CDR3 DNA: TGTGCCAGCAGCGCAGGGTCAATCAGCACAGATACGCAGTATTTT; D gene: .; J gene: TRBJ2-3; V gene: TRBV9; clone size: .
CDR3 protein: CASSQGLAGPSGELFF; CDR3 DNA: TGCGCCAGCAGCCAAGGGCTAGCGGGACCATCCGGGGAGCTGTTTTTT; D gene: TRBD2; J gene: TRBJ2-2; V gene: TRBV4-1; clone size: few
CDR3 protein: CASSLQGSIQYF; CDR3 DNA: TGTGCCAGCAGCTTACAGGGATCCATTCAGTACTTC; D gene: .; J gene: TRBJ2-4; V gene: TRBV7-9; clone size: .
CDR3 protein: CASSKGLAGVNIQYF; CDR3 DNA: TGTGCCAGCAGCAAGGGACTAGCGGGAGTTAACATTCAGTACTTC; D gene: TRBD2; J gene: TRBJ2-4; V gene: TRBV6-6; clone size: .
CDR3 protein: CASSKRGVGGTGANVLTF; CDR3 DNA: TGTGCCAGCAGCAAACGGGGAGTTGGAGGCACTGGGGCCAACGTCCTGACTTTC; D gene: .; J gene: TRBJ2-6; V gene: TRBV9; clone size: .
CDR3 protein: CASSLRGGELFF; CDR3 DNA: TGTGCCAGCAGCTTACGAGGCGGGGAGCTGTTTTTT; D gene: .; J gene: TRBJ2-2; V gene: TRBV7-9; clone size: .
CDR3 protein: CATGQVYEQYF; CDR3 DNA: TGTGCCACCGGACAGGTCTACGAGCAGTACTTC; D gene: TRBD1; J gene: TRBJ2-7; V gene: TRBV19; clone size: .
CDR3 protein: CASSPYGYTF; CDR3 DNA: TGTGCCAGCAGTCCCTATGGCTACACCTTC; D gene: .; J gene: TRBJ1-2; V gene: TRBV27; clone size: .
CDR3 protein: CASSPSSVRRNTEAFF; CDR3 DNA: TGTGCCAGCTCACCCTCCTCGGTAAGGAGGAACACTGAAGCTTTCTTT; D gene: .; J gene: TRBJ1-1; V gene: TRBV18; clone size: .
CDR3 protein: CASSVGAGNYEQYF; CDR3 DNA: TGTGCCAGCAGCGTTGGGGCGGGAAACTACGAGCAGTACTTC; D gene: .; J gene: TRBJ2-7; V gene: TRBV9; clone size: .
CDR3 protein: CASSRQGNTGELFF; CDR3 DNA: TGTGCCAGCAGTAGACAGGGGAACACCGGGGAGCTGTTTTTT; D gene: TRBD1; J gene: TRBJ2-2; V gene: TRBV2; clone size: .
CDR3 protein: CASSPYARVMNTEAFF; CDR3 DNA: TGTGCCAGCAGTCCATACGCCCGGGTAATGAACACTGAAGCTTTCTTT; D gene: .; J gene: TRBJ1-1; V gene: TRBV28; clone size: .
CDR3 protein: CASTGWATGELFF; CDR3 DNA: TGTGCCAGCACGGGGTGGGCCACCGGGGAGCTGTTTTTT; D gene: .; J gene: TRBJ2-2; V gene: TRBV6-5; clone size: once
CDR3 protein: CASRTSGGAQPQHF; CDR3 DNA: TGTGCCAGTAGGACCTCAGGGGGCGCGCAGCCCCAGCATTTT; D gene: TRBD1; J gene: TRBJ1-5; V gene: TRBV19; clone size: .
CDR3 protein: CTSSRPVRGRVCVEKLFF; CDR3 DNA: TGCACCAGCAGCCGTCCTGTACGGGGAAGGGTGTGCGTTGAAAAACTGTTTTTT; D gene: .; J gene: TRBJ1-4; V gene: TRBV1; clone size: .
CDR3 protein: CASSIAANQPQHF; CDR3 DNA: TGTGCCAGTAGTATAGCCGCGAATCAGCCCCAGCATTTT; D gene: .; J gene: TRBJ1-5; V gene: TRBV19; clone size: .
CDR3 protein: CASRGRSNEKLFF; CDR3 DNA: TGTGCCAGCAGGGGACGGAGTAATGAAAAACTGTTTTTT; D gene: .; J gene: TRBJ1-4; V gene: TRBV2; clone size: .
CDR3 protein: CASSYSTGDNEKLFF; CDR3 DNA: TGTGCCAGCAGTTACTCGACAGGGGATAATGAAAAACTGTTTTTT; D gene: TRBD1; J gene: TRBJ1-4; V gene: TRBV6-5; clone size: .
CDR3 protein: CASSYLLAAPADTQYF; CDR3 DNA: TGTGCCAGCAGTTACCTCCTAGCGGCCCCGGCAGATACGCAGTATTTT; D gene: TRBD2; J gene: TRBJ2-3; V gene: TRBV6-5; clone size: .
CDR3 protein: CASSYSESQPQHF; CDR3 DNA: TGTGCCAGCAGTTACTCCGAAAGTCAGCCCCAGCATTTT; D gene: .; J gene: TRBJ1-5; V gene: TRBV6-6; clone size: .
CDR3 protein: CASSSGGFPYNEQFF; CDR3 DNA: TGTGCCAGCAGCTCCGGGGGGTTCCCCTACAATGAGCAGTTCTTC; D gene: TRBD2; J gene: TRBJ2-1; V gene: TRBV11-3; clone size: .
CDR3 protein: CAIRGETQPQHF; CDR3 DNA: TGTGCCATCAGGGGAGAGACTCAGCCCCAGCATTTT; D gene: .; J gene: TRBJ1-5; V gene: TRBV6-1; clone size: .
CDR3 protein: CASLSGGSTDTQYF; CDR3 DNA: TGTGCCAGCCTATCGGGGGGGAGCACAGATACGCAGTATTTT; D gene: TRBD2; J gene: TRBJ2-3; V gene: TRBV7-9; clone size: .
CDR3 protein: CASSLMGLAEEQYF; CDR3 DNA: TGTGCCAGCAGCTTAATGGGACTAGCGGAGGAGCAGTACTTC; D gene: TRBD2; J gene: TRBJ2-7; V gene: TRBV7-3; clone size: few
CDR3 protein: CASSWDRMLNTEAFF; CDR3 DNA: TGTGCCAGCAGTTGGGACAGAATGCTGAACACTGAAGCTTTCTTT; D gene: TRBD1; J gene: TRBJ1-1; V gene: TRBV6-6; clone size: .
CDR3 protein: CASGSLDYGYTF; CDR3 DNA: TGTGCCAGCGGGTCCCTCGACTATGGCTACACCTTC; D gene: .; J gene: TRBJ1-2; V gene: TRBV25-1; clone size: .
CDR3 protein: CASSAGQRTYEQYF; CDR3 DNA: TGTGCCAGCAGCGCGGGACAGAGGACCTACGAGCAGTACTTC; D gene: .; J gene: TRBJ2-7; V gene: TRBV5-6; clone size: .
CDR3 protein: CASSYKVRKRVSTDTQYF; CDR3 DNA: TGCGCCAGCAGCTACAAGGTGCGAAAGAGAGTTAGCACAGATACGCAGTATTTT; D gene: .; J gene: TRBJ2-3; V gene: TRBV4-1; clone size: .